What follows are 23 T cell receptor beta chains derived from one specimen sequenced in a study of T cell changes during pregnancy in multiple sclerosis. Profiling relied on immunoSEQ multiplex PCR, and the TCRdb table lists in-frame clones only, not all of them. The table records some 37,000 clones, about 90% of them present only once. Sequencing used CD4+ T cells from peripheral blood mononuclear cells, obtained before pregnancy. These receptors were obtained from a female donor with multiple sclerosis, enrolled in a pregnancy study.

This chain connects TRBV14 to TRBJ2-1, with a possible D match to TRBD2 (5 bases). Germline V CDR1 and CDR2: SGHDN, FVKESK. The CDR3 extends over 14 amino acids. Trimming removed 1 base from V and 1 base from J, with 5 bases in between. CDR3 amino acids: CASSQGGSYNEQFF. CDR3 DNA sequence: TGTGCCAGCAGCCAAGGAGGGTCCTACAATGAGCAGTTCTTC.

A single count supports this clone. V gene TRBV19 combines with J gene TRBJ2-1; 7 nucleotides agree with TRBD2. Germline V lookup: CDR1 LNHDA, CDR2 SQIVND (reference sequence). With V trimmed by 1 base and J by 9 bases, 6 bases remained unmatched. The CDR3 runs to 14 residues. The CDR3 sequence: CASSIGGWGGEQFF. The DNA for the CDR3 is TGTGCCAGTAGTATAGGGGGTTGGGGGGGTGAGCAGTTCTTC.

The chain uses TRBV7-2 and TRBJ2-5; tentatively, D is TRBD1 (5 bases). Germline loops: CDR1 SGHTA, CDR2 FQGNSA. The length of the CDR3 is 15 residues. V lost 1 base and J lost 1, with 10 bases in between. The CDR3 sequence is CASSLGDRPQETQYF. In DNA form, the CDR3 reads TGTGCCAGCAGCTTAGGTGACAGACCCCAAGAGACCCAGTACTTC.

This chain links TRBV28 with TRBJ2-5; maybe TRBD2 (6 bases). This CDR3 region has 13 residues. V was shortened by 2 bases and J by 4 bases, with 8 bases between the two germline ends. CDR1 is MDHEN and CDR2 is SYDVKM in the germline V gene. CDR3 region: CASSLAGRETQYF. The DNA for the CDR3 is TGTGCCAGCAGTTTAGCGGGAAGAGAGACCCAGTACTTC.

The V and J genes are TRBV21-1 and TRBJ2-7; no check of the table's D call, TRBD2, against the DNA was made. TRBV21-1 corresponds to a pseudogene. This CDR3 spans 16 amino acids. CDR3 in amino acids: CASSDFLWTHGNEQYF. CDR3 DNA sequence: TGTGCCAGCAGCGACTTCCTATGGACCCACGGGAACGAGCAGTACTTC.

This chain joins TRBV28 and TRBJ2-2; 11 positions agree with TRBD1. This CDR3 is built from 16 residues. Germline loops: CDR1 MDHEN, CDR2 SYDVKM. The trim removed 5 bases at V and 8 bases at J, leaving 10 bases unmatched. CDR3 nucleotide sequence: TGTGCCAGCAGTACCGGGACAGGGGGAATAAGGGGGGAGCTGTTTTTT. Residues: CASSTGTGGIRGELFF.

The rearrangement uses TRBV4-2 and TRBJ1-6, with D maybe TRBD1 (5 bases). Germline loops: CDR1 LGHNA, CDR2 YNFKEQ. V gave up 5 bases and J gave up 4 bases, with 18 bases separating them. The CDR3 has 17 amino acids. The CDR3 here is CASSENTGTAYNSPLHF. CDR3 DNA sequence: TGTGCCAGCAGCGAGAACACCGGGACTGCATATAATTCACCCCTCCACTTT.

V is TRBV5-6 and J is TRBJ2-1; TRBD1 matches 8 bases. The CDR3 consists of 16 residues. V gave up 3 bases and J gave up 2 bases; unmatched junction bases: 7. Looked up from germline, CDR1 is SGHDT and CDR2 is YYEEEE. The CDR3 DNA is TGTGCCAGCAGCTCACTACAGGGGGTCACCTACAATGAGCAGTTCTTC. Protein sequence: CASSSLQGVTYNEQFF.

The rearrangement links TRBV7-9 to TRBJ1-2, with a weak D call TRBD1 (5 bases). This CDR3 contains 14 residues. V lost 5 bases and J lost 4, with 14 bases in between. Germline V lookup: CDR1 SEHNR, CDR2 FQNEAQ (reference sequence). CDR3: CASSRGGGSYGYTF. The CDR3, as DNA: TGTGCCAGCAGCCGCGGCGGGGGTTCCTATGGCTACACCTTC.

The V and J genes are TRBV19 and TRBJ2-3; maybe TRBD2 (6 bases). CDR1 is LNHDA, CDR2 SQIVND, per germline (reference sequence). CDR3 length: 14 residues. Trimming removed 5 bases from V and 2 bases from J, with 11 bases in between. As DNA, the CDR3 is TGTGCCAGTAGTCCGGCGGGAAACACAGATACGCAGTATTTT. Amino acid sequence: CASSPAGNTDTQYF.

CDR3 in DNA: TGTGCAAAGGGAGCGGGAGGCACAGATACGCAGTATTTT. Protein: CAKGAGGTDTQYF. The gene calls are TRBV30 and TRBJ2-3, with 8 bases aligning to TRBD2. Per germline, CDR1 GTSNPN and CDR2 SVGIG (reference sequence). The CDR3 is 13 residues long.

Only one count was recorded for this clone. V usage is TRBV14 and J usage is TRBJ2-7; TRBD1 matches at 11 bases. The V segment lost 4 bases and the J segment 3 bases; nucleotides outside the gene matches: 8. The CDR3 has 16 residues. The germline V gene encodes CDR1 SGHDN and CDR2 FVKESK. The CDR3 bases are TGTGCCAGCAGCCCCCGAGGTGGGACAGGGGGCTACGAGCAGTACTTC. Translating gives CASSPRGGTGGYEQYF.

This sequence joins TRBV11-3 and TRBJ2-1; 8 bases fit TRBD1. The V gene's germline CDR1 is SGHNT and CDR2 YENEEA. This CDR3 has 15 residues. V dropped 5 bases and J dropped 7; count of bases not matched to a gene: 10. This CDR3 reads CASSPDRQGWNEQFF. The CDR3 DNA reads TGTGCCAGCAGCCCCGATAGACAGGGGTGGAATGAGCAGTTCTTC. Combining the CDR3 with reference TRBV11-3 and TRBJ2-1 gives the whole variable domain EAGVVQSPRYKIIEKKQPVAFWCNPISGHNTLYWYLQNLGQGPELLIRYENEEAVDDSQLPKDRFSAERLKGVDSTLKIQPAELGDSAVYLCASSPDRQGWNEQFFGPGTRLTVL.

CDR3 sequence reads: CASRGTGGGYGYTF. As DNA, the CDR3 is TGTGCCAGCAGGGGGACAGGGGGTGGCTATGGCTACACCTTC. The chain recombines TRBV27 with TRBJ1-2; TRBD1 matches 11 bases. The CDR3 consists of 14 residues. Trimming took 6 bases from V and 4 from J; bases not matched to a gene: 4. Germline V gene data show CDR1 as MNHEY and CDR2 as SMNVEV (reference sequence).

V and J are TRBV7-6 and TRBJ1-2; D gene ambiguous. With 5 bases removed from V and 5 bases from J, the gap between germline ends came to 15 bases. The CDR3 contains 14 residues. CDR1 and CDR2 (germline): SGHVS, FNYEAQ. This CDR3 is CASSPTPGDYGYTF. The DNA of the CDR3 is TGTGCCAGCAGCCCTACGCCGGGAGATTATGGCTACACCTTC.

This chain joins TRBV15 and TRBJ1-5, with TRBD1 as a possible D gene (6 bases). The germline CDR1 and CDR2 sequences are LNHNV and YYDKDF (reference sequence). The ends were cut back, 0 bases at V and 3 bases at J, with 15 bases in the middle. The CDR3 is made up of 17 amino acids. The CDR3 spells CATSRDLGHCDNQPQHF. The CDR3 DNA reads TGTGCCACCAGCAGAGATTTGGGACACTGTGACAATCAGCCCCAGCATTTT.

This clone has just one count. The rearrangement uses TRBV7-2 and TRBJ2-3, with a possible D match to TRBD2 (5 bases). Germline values: CDR1 SGHTA, CDR2 FQGNSA. Trimming shortened V by 5 bases and J by 2 bases, and 11 bases separated the two germline ends. The CDR3 consists of 14 residues. CDR3 nucleotides: TGTGCCAGCAGCCTTCGGACTTTCACAGATACGCAGTATTTT. It translates to CASSLRTFTDTQYF.

The gene calls are TRBV28 and TRBJ2-1; D uncertain. CDR1 is MDHEN and CDR2 is SYDVKM in the germline V gene. The CDR3 length is 11 residues. Trimming removed 6 bases at V and 9 bases at J, with 9 bases between. The CDR3 DNA is TGTGCCAGCAGCCCTAGGTTTGAGCAGTTCTTC. It encodes CASSPRFEQFF.

The genes are TRBV19 and TRBJ1-5; weak D call: TRBD1 (6 bases). V lost 5 bases to trimming and J lost 3 bases, with 20 bases between them. Germline lookup yields CDR1 LNHDA and CDR2 SQIVND (reference sequence). The CDR3 is made up of 17 amino acids. The CDR3 sequence: CASSSVMLGTTNQPQHF. CDR3 in DNA: TGTGCCAGTAGTTCCGTCATGCTCGGGACAACCAATCAGCCCCAGCATTTT.

This chain uses TRBV29-1 with TRBJ1-1, with 9 bases aligning to TRBD1. V shed 7 bases, J shed 1 base, and the junction held 7 bases outside the gene matches. CDR1 is SQVTM and CDR2 is ANQGSEA in the germline V gene. This CDR3 has 14 residues. The CDR3: CSAKGGQGNTEAFF. The CDR3 nucleotides read TGCAGCGCTAAGGGGGGACAGGGGAACACTGAAGCTTTCTTT. Variable domain in full (rest from reference TRBV29-1 and TRBJ1-1): SAVISQKPSRDICQRGTSLTIQCQVDSQVTMMFWYRQQPGQSLTLIATANQGSEATYESGFVIDKFPISRPNLTFSTLTVSNMSPEDSSIYLCSAKGGQGNTEAFFGQGTRLTVV.

V usage is TRBV14 and J usage is TRBJ2-1; TRBD1 might be the D (6 bases). V was cut by 3 bases and J by 7 bases, with 16 bases left in between. Germline V CDR1 and CDR2: SGHDN, FVKESK. The CDR3 covers 15 residues. The CDR3 DNA reads TGTGCCAGCAGCCAGACAGGACGCCAAAGGAATGAGCAGTTCTTC. As protein: CASSQTGRQRNEQFF.

The chain couples TRBV27 to TRBJ2-2, with TRBD2 identical over 13 bases. The V gene end was trimmed by 10 bases and the J gene end by 2 bases; junction bases not matched to a gene: 13. The germline gives CDR1 MNHEY, CDR2 SMNVEV (reference sequence). This CDR3 contains 18 residues. CDR3 DNA: TGTGCCACGGCCCCTCCGGGACTAGCGGGATTTAACACCGGGGAGCTGTTTTTT. Its protein product is CATAPPGLAGFNTGELFF.

The chain links TRBV6-5 to TRBJ2-7, with a possible D match to TRBD1 (6 bases). Per the germline V gene, CDR1 is MNHEY and CDR2 is SVGAGI. This CDR3 is 15 amino acids long. V lost 0 bases to trimming and J lost 6 bases, with 15 bases between them. CDR3 nucleotides: TGTGCCAGCAGTTACTCGAGGGGGAGAGGTGGCGAGCAGTACTTC. Amino acid sequence: CASSYSRGRGGEQYF.